A single sample gave rise to the 29 T cell receptor beta chains below, sequenced in a study of cytomegalovirus exposure and HLA in healthy donors. Primers for the PCR totalled 60 Vbeta and 13 Jbeta. Using immunoSEQ multiplex PCR, the repertoire was profiled, and TCRdb retains in-frame clones only, with some absent. The sample has about 140,000 clones. What was sequenced was PBMCs. All receptors derive from a male donor in good health and CMV-seronegative.

The chain has TRBV7-6 and TRBJ2-1, with 16 bases fitting TRBD2. The V and J ends lost 3 bases and 0 bases, in that order; junction bases with no gene match: 2. Germline values: CDR1 SGHVS, CDR2 FNYEAQ. The CDR3 spans 18 residues. The chain's CDR3 is CASSLGLAGGSSYNEQFF. The CDR3 DNA reads as TGTGCCAGCAGCTTGGGACTAGCGGGAGGGAGCTCCTACAATGAGCAGTTCTTC.

The chain is built from TRBV5-3 and TRBJ1-3; 8 bases are a match to TRBD1. TRBV5-3 is recorded as an ORF, its role being uncertain. Trimming at V came to 1 base and at J to 2 bases, leaving 11 bases not matched to a gene. The CDR3 consists of 18 residues. The DNA for the CDR3 is TGTGCCAGAAGCTTGCTCGGGGACAGGCCAAATACTGGAAACACCATATATTTT. Protein product: CARSLLGDRPNTGNTIYF.

The chain has TRBV30 and TRBJ1-2; 11 positions match TRBD1. Germline assignment: CDR1 GTSNPN and CDR2 SVGIG (reference sequence). This CDR3 has 17 residues. Trimming cost V 1 base and J 4 bases; bases outside gene matches: 11. The CDR3 reads CAWSGAGQGESGYGYTF. The CDR3 DNA is TGTGCCTGGAGTGGGGCGGGACAGGGGGAAAGTGGCTATGGCTACACCTTC.

This sequence joins TRBV5-1 and TRBJ2-3; the match to TRBD2 covers 13 bases. Trimming cost V 4 bases and J 7 bases; bases outside gene matches: 18. The V gene's germline CDR1 is SGHRS and CDR2 YFSETQ. The CDR3 loop spans 19 amino acids. The CDR3 DNA sequence: TGCGCCAGCAGCCGGGGACTAGCGGGGAGCCAACACGTGATGAATACGCAGTATTTT. Protein product: CASSRGLAGSQHVMNTQYF. Together with reference TRBV5-1 and TRBJ2-3, the CDR3 gives the full variable domain: KAGVTQTPRYLIKTRGQQVTLSCSPISGHRSVSWYQQTPGQGLQFLFEYFSETQRNKGNFPGRFSGRQFSNSRSEMNVSTLELGDSALYLCASSRGLAGSQHVMNTQYFGPGTRLTVL.

The rearrangement uses TRBV27 and TRBJ1-1; unclear D gene. In germline, CDR1 is MNHEY, CDR2 SMNVEV (reference sequence). Trimming removed 6 bases from V and 4 bases from J, with 12 bases in between. The CDR3 spans 13 residues. CDR3 protein: CASRVGIFTEAFF. The DNA of the CDR3 is TGTGCCAGCAGGGTCGGGATCTTCACTGAAGCTTTCTTT.

CDR3 sequence (DNA): TGTGCCAGCAGCCGGCTAGGGACAGGGGGCTACAATGAGCAGTTCTTC. This codes for CASSRLGTGGYNEQFF. V usage is TRBV14 and J usage is TRBJ2-1; TRBD1 agrees at 11 bases. From germline, CDR1 is SGHDN and CDR2 FVKESK. The CDR3 is made up of 16 amino acids. V shed 4 bases and J 3 bases; nucleotides not matched to a gene: 5.

The chain has TRBV18 and TRBJ2-7, with a tentative D call TRBD1 (5 bases). The CDR3 has 13 residues. Germline loops: CDR1 KGHSH, CDR2 LQKENI. V gave up 4 bases and J gave up 6 bases, with 13 bases separating them. The CDR3 loop reads CASSQIQVGEQYF. The CDR3 nucleotides read TGTGCCAGCTCACAAATACAGGTTGGCGAGCAGTACTTC.

The chain employs TRBV5-1 and TRBJ1-2, with a weak D call TRBD1 (5 bases). In germline, CDR1 is SGHRS, CDR2 YFSETQ. The CDR3 runs to 17 residues. V was trimmed by 5 bases and J by 4 bases, leaving 24 bases between them. This CDR3 is CASSFGGRTDGSYGYTF. The CDR3 DNA reads TGCGCCAGCAGTTTTGGGGGGAGAACGGACGGGAGCTATGGCTACACCTTC.

The chain employs TRBV6-5 and TRBJ2-1; 9 bases are a match to TRBD2. With V trimmed by 7 bases and J by 10 bases, 14 bases remained unmatched. The CDR3 covers 15 residues. Germline V CDR1 and CDR2: MNHEY, SVGAGI. CDR3 sequence reads: CASTWGASGIGEQFF. The CDR3 DNA is TGTGCCAGCACCTGGGGGGCTAGCGGGATTGGAGAGCAGTTCTTC.

The chain combines TRBV30 with TRBJ2-2; D possibly corresponds to TRBD1 (5 bases). The CDR3 runs 14 residues. Trimming removed 4 bases at V and 5 bases at J, with 14 bases between. Germline lookup yields CDR1 GTSNPN and CDR2 SVGIG (reference sequence). CDR3 loop: CAWNLDRLTGELFF. The CDR3 DNA reads as TGTGCCTGGAATCTCGACAGACTTACCGGGGAGCTGTTTTTT.

The genes are TRBV7-9 and TRBJ2-7; TRBD1 matches 9 bases. The CDR3 covers 14 residues. CDR1 is SEHNR and CDR2 is FQNEAQ in the germline V gene (reference sequence). The ends lost 4 bases at V and 5 bases at J; junction bases unmatched: 6. As DNA, the CDR3 is TGTGCCAGCAGCTCCGGGACAGGGCTTAACGAGCAGTACTTC. Protein: CASSSGTGLNEQYF. Full variable domain (outside the CDR3, taken from reference TRBV7-9 and TRBJ2-7): DTGVSQNPRHKITKRGQNVTFRCDPISEHNRLYWYRQTLGQGPEFLTYFQNEAQLEKSRLLSDRFSAERPKGSFSTLEIQRTEQGDSAMYLCASSSGTGLNEQYFGPGTRLTVT.

The V gene is TRBV30, the J gene TRBJ2-5, with no clear D. The CDR3 covers 11 residues. V was cut by 2 bases and J by 5 bases, with 6 bases left in between. Germline-derived CDR1 and CDR2 are GTSNPN and SVGIG (reference sequence). CDR3 nucleotides: TGTGCCTGGAGTACCCAGGAGACCCAGTACTTC. Translated, it gives CAWSTQETQYF. The full variable domain, its missing parts supplied by reference TRBV30 and TRBJ2-5, is SQTIHQWPATLVQPVGSPLSLECTVEGTSNPNLYWYRQAAGRGLQLLFYSVGIGQISSEVPQNLSASRPQDRQFILSSKKLLLSDSGFYLCAWSTQETQYFGPGTRLLVL.

The J gene is TRBJ1-6, the V gene TRBV6-6, with 9 nucleotides matching TRBD1. Germline V CDR1 and CDR2: MNHNY, SVGAGI (reference sequence). The V and J ends lost 8 bases and 10 bases, in that order; junction bases with no gene match: 9. The CDR3 length is 14 residues. Here the CDR3 reads CASGSGTGKSPLHF. The CDR3 nucleotides read TGTGCCAGCGGCTCCGGGACAGGGAAATCACCCCTCCACTTT.

V usage is TRBV10-1 and J usage is TRBJ1-2; D remains unclear. The CDR3 loop spans 13 amino acids. In germline, CDR1 is WNHNN, CDR2 SYGVQD (reference sequence). With 5 bases removed from V and 4 bases from J, the gap between germline ends came to 11 bases. DNA of the CDR3: TGCGCCAGCAGTCTCACAGCATCCTATGGCTACACCTTC. It yields the protein CASSLTASYGYTF.

The chain recombines TRBV7-3 with TRBJ2-3; no reliable D call. V dropped 3 bases and J dropped 1 base, with 8 bases sitting between them. CDR3 length: 14 residues. Germline V lookup: CDR1 SGHTA, CDR2 FQGTGA. The CDR3 DNA is TGTGCCAGCAGCTTGGAACGGGGCACAGATACGCAGTATTTT. Its protein product is CASSLERGTDTQYF.

The chain joins TRBV5-1 to TRBJ2-1; 11 nucleotides match TRBD2. Trimming cost V 0 bases and J 3 bases; bases outside gene matches: 2. The length of the CDR3 is 16 residues. The germline V gene encodes CDR1 SGHRS and CDR2 YFSETQ. CDR3: CASSLEGTSGYNEQFF. The CDR3 nucleotides read TGCGCCAGCAGCTTGGAGGGGACTAGCGGCTACAATGAGCAGTTCTTC.

This chain connects TRBV7-9 to TRBJ2-1; D is possibly TRBD2 (5 bases). Germline V gene sequence: CDR1 SEHNR, CDR2 FQNEAQ (reference sequence). Trimming left V 5 bases short and J 2 bases short, with 13 bases between. The CDR3 consists of 15 residues. CDR3 coding DNA: TGTGCCAGCAGCCCCCCCGGAGCGGCCTACAATGAGCAGTTCTTC. As protein: CASSPPGAAYNEQFF.

The rearrangement links TRBV13 to TRBJ1-2, with 7 bases aligning to TRBD1. This CDR3 region has 17 residues. Per germline, CDR1 PRHDT and CDR2 FYEKMQ (reference sequence). Germline trimming cut 5 bases from V and 0 bases from J; bases unmatched to any gene: 12. The CDR3 protein is CASSRDRVGRTNYGYTF. CDR3 coding DNA: TGTGCCAGCAGCCGAGACAGGGTCGGGCGTACTAACTATGGCTACACCTTC.

The chain uses TRBV9 and TRBJ2-2; 11 bases agree with TRBD1. CDR1 SGDLS and CDR2 YYNGEE come from the germline V gene. V lost 4 bases to trimming and J lost 5 bases; unmatched junction nucleotides: 4. The CDR3 is 15 amino acids. CDR3 in DNA: TGTGCCAGCAGCCTCGGGACAGGGGGAACCGGGGAGCTGTTTTTT. Its translation: CASSLGTGGTGELFF.

The chain joins TRBV7-2 to TRBJ2-3; TRBD2 agrees at 7 bases. V was pared by 5 bases and J by 1 base, with 6 bases of the junction left unmatched. In germline, CDR1 is SGHTA, CDR2 FQGNSA. CDR3 length equals 15 residues. The CDR3 coding sequence is TGTGCCAGCAGCCTTTGGGCGGGGGGCACAGATACGCAGTATTTT. Its translation: CASSLWAGGTDTQYF.

V usage is TRBV6-5 and J usage is TRBJ2-2; the D gene is possibly TRBD1 (5 bases). CDR3 length equals 14 residues. CDR1 and CDR2 from the germline V gene are MNHEY and SVGAGI. V was cut by 5 bases and J by 5 bases, with 12 bases left in between. The CDR3 nucleotides are TGTGCCAGCAGTGCCACCCAGGGAACCGGGGAGCTGTTTTTT. It specifies CASSATQGTGELFF.

V gene TRBV5-1 combines with J gene TRBJ2-1, with 7 bases aligning to TRBD1. The CDR3 runs to 14 residues. In germline, CDR1 is SGHRS, CDR2 YFSETQ. Trimming at V came to 2 bases and at J to 7 bases, leaving 6 bases not matched to a gene. CDR3 coding DNA: TGCGCCAGCAGCTTTGGGACAGCTGAGAATGAGCAGTTCTTC. Its translation is CASSFGTAENEQFF.

The chain joins TRBV7-9 to TRBJ2-5; 13 bases map to TRBD2. Germline V gene data show CDR1 as SEHNR and CDR2 as FQNEAQ (reference sequence). V dropped 4 bases and J dropped 1; count of bases not matched to a gene: 3. This CDR3 has 16 residues. CDR3 sequence (DNA): TGTGCCAGCAGCTCGGGACTAGCGGGGACCCAAGAGACCCAGTACTTC. As protein: CASSSGLAGTQETQYF.

The chain is built from TRBV11-2 and TRBJ2-1, with 15 bases that match TRBD2. V trimming: 5 bases; J trimming: 6 bases; junction bases outside the gene matches: 5. This CDR3 has 16 amino acids. The germline V gene has CDR1 SGHAT and CDR2 FQNNGV. The DNA for the CDR3 is TGTGCCAGCAGCCATGGACTAGCGGGAGGGGGCAATGAGCAGTTCTTC. Translation: CASSHGLAGGGNEQFF.

V usage is TRBV30 and J usage is TRBJ1-2, with D unresolved. Trimming shortened V by 0 bases and J by 6 bases, and 17 bases separated the two germline ends. The CDR3 loop spans 15 amino acids. The V gene's germline CDR1 is GTSNPN and CDR2 SVGIG (reference sequence). Here the CDR3 DNA reads TGTGCCTGGAGTGTAGGAGGAGGGAGTGGTCATGGCTACACCTTC. This translates into CAWSVGGGSGHGYTF. The full variable domain, completed using reference TRBV30 and TRBJ1-2, is SQTIHQWPATLVQPVGSPLSLECTVEGTSNPNLYWYRQAAGRGLQLLFYSVGIGQISSEVPQNLSASRPQDRQFILSSKKLLLSDSGFYLCAWSVGGGSGHGYTFGSGTRLTVV.

Remarks on this clone: Mismatch with germline at one junction end may stem from a read error. The chain joins TRBV5-6 to TRBJ2-7, with a weak D call TRBD2 (6 bases). Germline loops: CDR1 SGHDT, CDR2 YYEEEE. This CDR3 contains 14 residues. The CDR3 sequence: CASSLGSGVPDGDF. In DNA, the CDR3 is TGTGCCAGCAGCTTGGGGTCGGGGGTCCCGGATGGGGACTTC.

V is TRBV7-8 and J is TRBJ2-2, with 10 bases identical to TRBD2. CDR3 size: 14 residues. Trimming at V came to 8 bases and at J to 4 bases, leaving 4 bases not matched to a gene. Germline CDR1 reads SGHVS; CDR2 reads FQNEAQ. The CDR3 DNA sequence: TGTGCCAGCTACCTAGCGGGAGCCACCGGGGAGCTGTTTTTT. Protein sequence: CASYLAGATGELFF.

The V gene is TRBV19, the J gene TRBJ2-7; 7 positions agree with TRBD1. This CDR3 is built from 16 residues. Germline trimming cut 6 bases from V and 2 bases from J; bases unmatched to any gene: 13. Germline V gives CDR1 LNHDA, CDR2 SQIVND (reference sequence). The CDR3 here is CASRPRLTGQPYEQYF. Written as DNA, the CDR3 is TGTGCCAGTAGGCCAAGGCTTACGGGACAGCCCTACGAGCAGTACTTC.

This chain joins TRBV27 and TRBJ2-7, with 8 bases fitting TRBD2. Germline loops: CDR1 MNHEY, CDR2 SMNVEV (reference sequence). The CDR3 covers 15 residues. V dropped 5 bases and J dropped 0; count of bases not matched to a gene: 6. CDR3 nucleotides: TGTGCCAGCAGTCTCCGGGAGGGATTCTCCTACGAGCAGTACTTC. This codes for CASSLREGFSYEQYF.